This paragraph covers one TCR beta chain sequence. The antigen is not known. The sample is drawn from a study of blood T cells in healthy people across ages. A sample-barcoded 5' primer and a J-beta primer mix were used in a second PCR of roughly 7 to 11 cycles. MiXCR, applied by TCRdb to the 5' RACE reads, yields one record per CDR3 protein. The sample shows almost 550,000 distinct CDR3 sequences, about 25% of them seen only once. General study points: With unsorted PBMCs, a conclusive comparison of naive versus antigen-experienced cells was not possible. Observed TCR beta diversity per million T cells went down as age went up. This fall followed a roughly linear course with age.

Germline V lookup: CDR1 DFQATT, CDR2 SNEGSKA (reference sequence). The CDR3 runs 12 residues. V trimming: 6 bases; J trimming: 4 bases; junction bases outside the gene matches: 4. The same data also contributed to another study, on T cells of mothers and their children. That work contributes: Extraction yielded RNA that went, in full, into cDNA synthesis at approximately 1.5 ug per 15 ul.

This receptor was taken from a boy under 18 in good health. The sample was blood. The rearrangement uses TRBV20-1 and TRBJ2-7; 9 bases map to TRBD1. The CDR3 region is CSAETGGYEQYF. CDR3 DNA sequence: TGCAGTGCGGAGACAGGGGGTTACGAGCAGTACTTC.